Sequencing of this TCR beta chain was carried out in a study of blood T cell repertoires in COVID-19. Study at large: Sources were T cells, B-cell-depleted T cells, or PBMCs; the material itself was cDNA or gDNA.

Participants came from roughly 25 US areas, aged about 18 to 95 years. Clinical histories supplied by participants themselves formed the basis of cohort assignment. Only in-frame clones appear in the TCRdb table, and some are missing; sequencing was by immunoSEQ multiplex PCR. The sample lists roughly 260,000 clones; roughly 87% were seen once. The CDR3 is made up of 15 amino acids. Germline values: CDR1 SGHNT, CDR2 YYREEE (reference sequence). Between the trimmed V and J ends, which lost 7 bases and 3 bases, there was a span of 16 bases. The TCR originated in a woman aged 25-40 years with acute COVID-19. The chain has TRBV5-4 and TRBJ2-2; tentative D call: TRBD2 (6 bases). The sample comprised PBMCs or T cells enriched from blood (not recorded which). The CDR3 loop reads CASSSPAGHTGELFF. For the CDR3, the DNA is TGTGCCAGCTCTTCCCCTGCGGGGCACACCGGGGAGCTGTTTTTT.